These 7 T cell receptor beta chains were all obtained from the same sample, sequenced in a study of identifying expanded T cells in peripheral blood. Profiled with immunoSEQ multiplex PCR; TCRdb holds only in-frame clones, not every one. This sample carries around 75,000 clones, roughly 90% of them seen once, and the ten largest clones take roughly 3.5%. The sequenced sample consisted of blood. These receptors originate from a person aged 18 to 70 in good health.

This chain connects TRBV30 to TRBJ1-6; D is undetermined. The ends were cut back, 2 bases at V and 0 bases at J, with 8 bases in the middle. CDR1 is GTSNPN, CDR2 SVGIG, per germline (reference sequence). The CDR3 is 15 amino acids. The CDR3 here is CAWSLGSSYNSPLHF. CDR3 bases: TGTGCCTGGAGTCTGGGGAGCTCCTATAATTCACCCCTCCACTTT.

The chain couples TRBV11-1 to TRBJ2-5, with D unclear. Trimming took off 4 bases at V and 3 bases at J, with 12 bases between the two ends. The CDR3 length is 14 residues. Germline CDR1 and CDR2: SGHAT and FQDESV (reference sequence). CDR3 sequence reads: CASSSRQTEETQYF. The CDR3 coding sequence is TGTGCCAGCAGCTCCCGGCAGACCGAAGAGACCCAGTACTTC.

This clone was found once. The chain employs TRBV20-1 and TRBJ2-7; either TRBD1 or TRBD2 may fit D (5 bases each). The CDR3 length is 11 residues. V was shortened by 7 bases and J by 2 bases, with 9 bases between the two germline ends. Germline CDR1 is DFQATT and CDR2 is SNEGSKA (reference sequence). CDR3 sequence: CSGGKTYEQYF. CDR3 nucleotides: TGCAGTGGGGGGAAGACCTACGAGCAGTACTTC.

This clone has just one count. The gene calls are TRBV9 and TRBJ2-7, with 7 bases fitting TRBD1. Germline CDR1 and CDR2: SGDLS and YYNGEE. The CDR3 has 12 residues. V dropped 4 bases and J dropped 6; count of bases not matched to a gene: 4. The CDR3 loop is CASSPNRGEQYF. The CDR3 coding sequence is TGTGCCAGCAGCCCCAACAGGGGCGAGCAGTACTTC.

This clone showed up just a few times. The genes are TRBV2 and TRBJ1-6, with 7 bases aligning to TRBD1. The CDR3 runs 15 residues. The trim removed 3 bases at V and 9 bases at J, leaving 8 bases unmatched. Germline loops: CDR1 SNHLY, CDR2 FYNNEI. The CDR3 DNA reads as TGTGCCAGCAGTGATCCGACAGGGCCTACTTCACCCCTCCACTTT. Translated, it gives CASSDPTGPTSPLHF.

The CDR3 DNA follows: TGTGCCAGGAAGCGGGAGCATCGGGGCGAGCAGTACTTC. It encodes CARKREHRGEQYF. The chain joins TRBV6-1 to TRBJ2-7, with 8 bases matching TRBD2. Germline trimming cut 9 bases from V and 6 bases from J; bases unmatched to any gene: 10. Germline CDR1 and CDR2: MNHNS and SASEGT. The CDR3 covers 13 residues.

This clone showed up just once. The genes are TRBV6-4 and TRBJ2-2; D not certain. Germline CDR1 is MRHNA and CDR2 is SNTAGT. Trimming stripped 0 bases from V and 0 bases from J, with 8 bases between. This CDR3 region has 16 residues. The CDR3, as DNA: TGTGCCAGCAGTGACTCGTACAGAGCGAACACCGGGGAGCTGTTTTTT. The encoded protein is CASSDSYRANTGELFF.